This TCR beta chain was obtained from a study of CD8+ T cells in alopecia areata. CDR3 length: 16 amino acids. Germline V gene data show CDR1 as GTSNPN and CDR2 as SVGIG (reference sequence). Trimming removed 3 bases from V and 0 bases from J; junction bases left unmatched: 10. Treatment defined: oral pan-JAK inhibitor, 5-10 mg twice daily. The authors extracted RNA and reverse transcribed it into cDNA as the sequencing template. This table comes from immunoSEQ multiplex PCR, and its TCRdb copy is limited to in-frame clones, with some not included. The data hold 200,000 to 250,000 clones, with under 70% observed a single time.

The receptor was derived from a human donor with alopecia areata. The chain uses TRBV30 and TRBJ2-5, with 7 bases that match TRBD1. Material: CD4+ T cells sorted from blood, obtained around week 44, from a patient treated with tofacitinib. The CDR3 nucleotides are TGTGCCTGGAGCGCGAGGGGGCCTTTGTACCAAGAGACCCAGTACTTC. Its protein product is CAWSARGPLYQETQYF.